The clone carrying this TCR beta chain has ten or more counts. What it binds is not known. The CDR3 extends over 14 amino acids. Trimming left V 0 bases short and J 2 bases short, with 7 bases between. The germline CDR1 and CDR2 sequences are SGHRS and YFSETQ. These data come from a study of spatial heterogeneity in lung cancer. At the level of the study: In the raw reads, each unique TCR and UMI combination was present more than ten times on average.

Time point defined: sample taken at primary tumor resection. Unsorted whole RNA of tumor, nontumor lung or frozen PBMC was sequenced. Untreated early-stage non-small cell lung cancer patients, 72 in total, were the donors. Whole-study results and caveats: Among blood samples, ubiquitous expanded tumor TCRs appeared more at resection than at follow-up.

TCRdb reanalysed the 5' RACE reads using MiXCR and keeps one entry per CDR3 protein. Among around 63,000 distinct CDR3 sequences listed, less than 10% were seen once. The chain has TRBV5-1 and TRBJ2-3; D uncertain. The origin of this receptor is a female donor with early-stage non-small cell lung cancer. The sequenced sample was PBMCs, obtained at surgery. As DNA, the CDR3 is TGCGCCAGCAGCTTGGGACAAGTCACAGATACGCAGTATTTT. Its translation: CASSLGQVTDTQYF.